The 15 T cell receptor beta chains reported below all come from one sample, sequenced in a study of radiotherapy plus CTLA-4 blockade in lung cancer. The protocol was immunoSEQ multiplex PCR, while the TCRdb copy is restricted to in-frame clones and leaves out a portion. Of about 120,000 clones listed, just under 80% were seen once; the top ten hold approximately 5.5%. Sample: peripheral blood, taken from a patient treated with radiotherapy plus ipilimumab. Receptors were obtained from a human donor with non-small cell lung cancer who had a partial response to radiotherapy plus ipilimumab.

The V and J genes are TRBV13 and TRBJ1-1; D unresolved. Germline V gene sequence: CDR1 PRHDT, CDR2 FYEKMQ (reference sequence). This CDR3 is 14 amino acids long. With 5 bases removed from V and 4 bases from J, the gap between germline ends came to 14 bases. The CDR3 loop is CASSDPVEGTEAFF. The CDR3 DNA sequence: TGTGCCAGCAGCGACCCTGTCGAGGGCACTGAAGCTTTCTTT. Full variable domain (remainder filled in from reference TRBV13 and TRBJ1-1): AAGVIQSPRHLIKEKRETATLKCYPIPRHDTVYWYQQGPGQDPQFLISFYEKMQSDKGSIPDRFSAQQFSDYHSELNMSSLELGDSALYFCASSDPVEGTEAFFGQGTRLTVV.

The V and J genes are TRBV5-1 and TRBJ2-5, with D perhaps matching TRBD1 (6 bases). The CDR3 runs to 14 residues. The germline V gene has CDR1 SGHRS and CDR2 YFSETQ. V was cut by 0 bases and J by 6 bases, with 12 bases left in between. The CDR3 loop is CASSLAPGDKTQYF. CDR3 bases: TGCGCCAGCAGCTTGGCCCCAGGGGACAAGACCCAGTACTTC.

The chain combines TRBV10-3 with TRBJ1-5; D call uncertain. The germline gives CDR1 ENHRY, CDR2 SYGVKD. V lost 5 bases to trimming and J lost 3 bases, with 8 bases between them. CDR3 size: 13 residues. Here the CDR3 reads CAISRSTNQPQHF. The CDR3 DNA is TGTGCCATCAGTAGATCTACCAATCAGCCCCAGCATTTT.

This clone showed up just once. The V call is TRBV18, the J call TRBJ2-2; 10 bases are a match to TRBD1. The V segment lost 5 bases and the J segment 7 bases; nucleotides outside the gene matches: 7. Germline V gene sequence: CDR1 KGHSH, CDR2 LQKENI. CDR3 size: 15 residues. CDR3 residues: CASSEGQGIIGELFF. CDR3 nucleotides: TGTGCCAGCTCAGAGGGACAGGGGATCATCGGGGAGCTGTTTTTT.

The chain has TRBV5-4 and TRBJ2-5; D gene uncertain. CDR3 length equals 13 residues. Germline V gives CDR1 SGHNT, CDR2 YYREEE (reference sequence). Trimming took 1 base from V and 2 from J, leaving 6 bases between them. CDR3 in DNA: TGTGCCAGCAGCTTGCCGGTACAAGAGACCCAGTACTTC. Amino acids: CASSLPVQETQYF.

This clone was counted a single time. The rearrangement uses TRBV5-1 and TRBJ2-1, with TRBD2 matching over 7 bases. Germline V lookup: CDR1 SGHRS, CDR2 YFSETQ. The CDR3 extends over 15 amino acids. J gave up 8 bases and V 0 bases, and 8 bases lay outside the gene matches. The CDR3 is CASSLARGGRDEQFF. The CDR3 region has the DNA TGCGCCAGCAGCTTGGCCCGCGGGGGTAGGGATGAGCAGTTCTTC.

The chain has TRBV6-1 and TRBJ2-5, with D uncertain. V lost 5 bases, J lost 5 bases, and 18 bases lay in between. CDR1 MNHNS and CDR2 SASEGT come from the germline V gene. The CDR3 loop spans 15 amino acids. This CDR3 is CASSLPTYIGETQYF. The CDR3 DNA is TGTGCCAGCAGTTTGCCTACCTACATCGGGGAGACCCAGTACTTC.

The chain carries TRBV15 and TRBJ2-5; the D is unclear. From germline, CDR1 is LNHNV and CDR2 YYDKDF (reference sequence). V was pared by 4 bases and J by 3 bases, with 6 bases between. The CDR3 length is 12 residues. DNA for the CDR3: TGTGCCACCAGCAATACAAAAGAGACCCAGTACTTC. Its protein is CATSNTKETQYF.

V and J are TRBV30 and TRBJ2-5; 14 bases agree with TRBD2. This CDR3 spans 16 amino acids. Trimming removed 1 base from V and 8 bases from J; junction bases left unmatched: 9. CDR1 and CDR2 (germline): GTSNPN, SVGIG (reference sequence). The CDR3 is CAWSAAWTSGRSTQYF. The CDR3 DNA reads TGTGCCTGGAGTGCCGCATGGACTAGCGGGAGGAGCACCCAGTACTTC.

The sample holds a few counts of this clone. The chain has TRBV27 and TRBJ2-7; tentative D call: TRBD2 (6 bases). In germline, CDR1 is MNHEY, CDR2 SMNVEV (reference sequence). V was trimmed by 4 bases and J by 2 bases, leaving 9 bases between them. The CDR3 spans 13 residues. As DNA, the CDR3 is TGTGCCAGCAGTTCCGGGAGTGCCTACGAGCAGTACTTC. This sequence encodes CASSSGSAYEQYF.

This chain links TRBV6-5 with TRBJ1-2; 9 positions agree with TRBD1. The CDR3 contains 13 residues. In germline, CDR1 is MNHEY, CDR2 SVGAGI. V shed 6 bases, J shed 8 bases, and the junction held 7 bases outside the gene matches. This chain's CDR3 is CASRFTGGVGYTF. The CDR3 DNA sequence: TGTGCCAGCAGATTTACAGGGGGCGTGGGCTACACCTTC.

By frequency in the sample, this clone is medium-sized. CDR3 region: CASSVRDRGLETQYF. The CDR3 bases are TGTGCCAGCAGTGTAAGAGACAGGGGGCTAGAGACCCAGTACTTC. The rearrangement links TRBV6-4 to TRBJ2-5; 10 bases agree with TRBD1. CDR3 length: 15 amino acids. V was clipped by 4 bases and J by 4 bases; unmatched bases: 6. Germline lookup yields CDR1 MRHNA and CDR2 SNTAGT.

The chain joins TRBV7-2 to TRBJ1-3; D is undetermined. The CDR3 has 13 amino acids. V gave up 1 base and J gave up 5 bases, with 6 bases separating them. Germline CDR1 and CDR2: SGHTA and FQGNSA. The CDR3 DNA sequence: TGTGCCAGCAGCTTAGTCCTCCGAAACACCATATATTTT. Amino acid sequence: CASSLVLRNTIYF.

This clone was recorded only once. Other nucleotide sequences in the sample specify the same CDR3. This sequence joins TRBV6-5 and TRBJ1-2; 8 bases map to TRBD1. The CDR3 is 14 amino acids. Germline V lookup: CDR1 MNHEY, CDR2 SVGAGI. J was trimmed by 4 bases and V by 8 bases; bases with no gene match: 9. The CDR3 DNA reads TGTGCCAGCTCGGAGACAGGGGCGGTCTATGGCTACACCTTC. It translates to CASSETGAVYGYTF.

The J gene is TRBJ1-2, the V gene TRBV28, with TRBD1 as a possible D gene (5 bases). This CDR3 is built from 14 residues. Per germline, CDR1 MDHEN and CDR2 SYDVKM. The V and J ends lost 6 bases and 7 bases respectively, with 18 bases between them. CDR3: CASSRWGGETGYTF. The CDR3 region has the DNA TGTGCCAGCAGCCGCTGGGGGGGGGAGACTGGCTACACCTTC.